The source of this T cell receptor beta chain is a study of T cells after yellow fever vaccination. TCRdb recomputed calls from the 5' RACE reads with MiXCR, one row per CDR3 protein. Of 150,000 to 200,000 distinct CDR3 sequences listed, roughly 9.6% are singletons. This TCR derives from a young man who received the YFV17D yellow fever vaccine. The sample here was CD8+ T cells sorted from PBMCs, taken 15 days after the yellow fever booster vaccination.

CDR3 region: CASRSGFQETQYF. The CDR3 DNA is TGTGCCAGCAGATCGGGGTTTCAAGAGACCCAGTACTTC. This chain connects TRBV7-6 to TRBJ2-5; D is perhaps TRBD2 (5 bases). From germline, CDR1 is SGHVS and CDR2 FNYEAQ. The CDR3 runs to 13 residues. Trimming took off 6 bases at V and 2 bases at J, with 10 bases between the two ends.